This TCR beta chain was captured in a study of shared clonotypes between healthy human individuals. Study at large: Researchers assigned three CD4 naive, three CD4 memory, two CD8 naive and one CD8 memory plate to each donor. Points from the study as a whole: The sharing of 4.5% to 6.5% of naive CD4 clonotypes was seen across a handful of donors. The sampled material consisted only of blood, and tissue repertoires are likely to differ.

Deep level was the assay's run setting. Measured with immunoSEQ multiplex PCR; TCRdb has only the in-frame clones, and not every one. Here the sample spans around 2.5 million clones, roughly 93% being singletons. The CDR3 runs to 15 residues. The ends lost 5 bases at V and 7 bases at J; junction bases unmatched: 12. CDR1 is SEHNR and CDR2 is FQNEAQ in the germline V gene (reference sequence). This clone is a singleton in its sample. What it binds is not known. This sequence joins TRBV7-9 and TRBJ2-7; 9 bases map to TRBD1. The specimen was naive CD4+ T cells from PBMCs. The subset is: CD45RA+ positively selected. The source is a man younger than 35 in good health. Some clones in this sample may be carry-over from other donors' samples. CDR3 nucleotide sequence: TGTGCCAGCAGCCGGGCGGGGACAGGGAAGATGGAGCAGTACTTC. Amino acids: CASSRAGTGKMEQYF.